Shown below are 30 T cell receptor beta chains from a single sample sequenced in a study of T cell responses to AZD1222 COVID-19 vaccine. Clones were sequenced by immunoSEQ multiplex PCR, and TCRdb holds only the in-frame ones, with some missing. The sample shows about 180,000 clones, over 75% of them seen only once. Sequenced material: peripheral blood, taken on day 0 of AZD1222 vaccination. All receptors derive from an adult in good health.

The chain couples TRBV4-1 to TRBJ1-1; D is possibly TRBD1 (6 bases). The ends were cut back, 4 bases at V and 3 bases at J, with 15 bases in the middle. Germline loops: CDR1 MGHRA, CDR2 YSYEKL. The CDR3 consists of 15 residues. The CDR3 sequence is CASSLQGQFDTEAFF. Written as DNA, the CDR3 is TGCGCCAGCAGCCTTCAAGGACAGTTTGACACTGAAGCTTTCTTT.

The CDR3 protein is CASSLGRTTNQETQYF. The CDR3 DNA is TGTGCCAGCAGCTTGGGCAGAACCACCAACCAAGAGACCCAGTACTTC. V is TRBV11-3 and J is TRBJ2-5; no firm D call. V shed 3 bases and J shed 0 bases, with 14 bases lying between them. Germline V gene lookup returns CDR1 SGHNT and CDR2 YENEEA. The CDR3 has 16 residues.

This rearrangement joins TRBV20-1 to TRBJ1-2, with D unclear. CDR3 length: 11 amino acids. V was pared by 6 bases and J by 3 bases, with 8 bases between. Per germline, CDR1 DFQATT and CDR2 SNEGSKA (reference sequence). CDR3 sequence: CSARLDYGYTF. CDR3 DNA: TGCAGTGCCAGATTGGACTATGGCTACACCTTC.

CDR3 protein: CASSAGGFQPQHF. In DNA form, the CDR3 reads TGTGCCAGCAGTGCAGGGGGGTTTCAGCCCCAGCATTTT. V usage is TRBV27 and J usage is TRBJ1-5, with TRBD1 identical over 7 bases. The CDR3 loop spans 13 amino acids. Looked up from germline, CDR1 is MNHEY and CDR2 is SMNVEV (reference sequence). The V gene end was trimmed by 5 bases and the J gene end by 6 bases; junction bases not matched to a gene: 4.

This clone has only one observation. This chain's CDR3 is CASSFGGGDYGYTF. The CDR3 DNA sequence: TGTGCCAGCAGTTTTGGAGGGGGCGACTATGGCTACACCTTC. This sequence joins TRBV27 and TRBJ1-2, with TRBD1 matching 7 bases. The length of the CDR3 is 14 residues. Germline CDR1 reads MNHEY; CDR2 reads SMNVEV (reference sequence). After removal of 3 bases from V and 3 bases from J, the junction contained 4 bases not matched to a gene.

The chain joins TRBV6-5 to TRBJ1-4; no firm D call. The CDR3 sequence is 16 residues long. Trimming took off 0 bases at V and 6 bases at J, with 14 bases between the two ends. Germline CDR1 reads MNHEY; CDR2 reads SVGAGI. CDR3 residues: CASSYSSGSPDEKLFF. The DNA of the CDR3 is TGTGCCAGCAGTTACTCTTCTGGGAGTCCGGATGAAAAACTGTTTTTT.

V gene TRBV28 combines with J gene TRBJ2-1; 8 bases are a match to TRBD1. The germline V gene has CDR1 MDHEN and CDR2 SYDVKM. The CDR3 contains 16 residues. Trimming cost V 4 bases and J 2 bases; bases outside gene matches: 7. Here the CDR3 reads CASSSDRERTYNEQFF. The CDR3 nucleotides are TGTGCCAGCAGTTCGGACAGGGAAAGAACCTACAATGAGCAGTTCTTC.

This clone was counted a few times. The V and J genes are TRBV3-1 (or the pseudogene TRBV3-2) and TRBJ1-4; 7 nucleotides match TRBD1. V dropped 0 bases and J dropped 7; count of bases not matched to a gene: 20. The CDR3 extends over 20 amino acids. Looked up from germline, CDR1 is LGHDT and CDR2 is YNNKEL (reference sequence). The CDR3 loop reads CASSQDWTPGQIFGGEKLFF. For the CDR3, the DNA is TGTGCCAGCAGCCAAGATTGGACTCCGGGACAGATATTCGGTGGTGAAAAACTGTTTTTT.

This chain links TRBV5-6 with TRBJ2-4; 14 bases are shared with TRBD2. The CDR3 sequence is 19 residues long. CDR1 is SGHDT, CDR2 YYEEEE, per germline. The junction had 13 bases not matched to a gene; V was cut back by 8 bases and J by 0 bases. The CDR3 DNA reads TGTGCCAGTCTCCAAAGGACTAGCGGGGGGTCTTCAGCCAAAAACATTCAGTACTTC. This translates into CASLQRTSGGSSAKNIQYF.

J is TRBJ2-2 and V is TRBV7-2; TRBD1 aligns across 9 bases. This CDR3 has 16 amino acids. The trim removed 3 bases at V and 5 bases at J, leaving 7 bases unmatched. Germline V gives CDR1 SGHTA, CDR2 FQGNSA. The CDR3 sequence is CASSFASGTGTGELFF. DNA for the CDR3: TGTGCCAGCAGCTTCGCCTCTGGGACAGGGACCGGGGAGCTGTTTTTT.

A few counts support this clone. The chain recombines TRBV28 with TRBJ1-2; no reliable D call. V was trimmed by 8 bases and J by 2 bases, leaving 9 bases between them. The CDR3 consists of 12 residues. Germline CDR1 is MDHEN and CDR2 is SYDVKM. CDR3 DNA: TGTGCCAGCGCCAGCACGAACTATGGCTACACCTTC. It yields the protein CASASTNYGYTF.

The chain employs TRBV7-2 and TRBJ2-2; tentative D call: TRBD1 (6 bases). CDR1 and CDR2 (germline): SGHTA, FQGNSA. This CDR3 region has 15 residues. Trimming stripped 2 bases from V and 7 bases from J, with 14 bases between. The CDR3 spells CASSLSGGQGGELFF. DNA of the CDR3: TGTGCCAGCAGCTTAAGTGGGGGCCAAGGCGGGGAGCTGTTTTTT.

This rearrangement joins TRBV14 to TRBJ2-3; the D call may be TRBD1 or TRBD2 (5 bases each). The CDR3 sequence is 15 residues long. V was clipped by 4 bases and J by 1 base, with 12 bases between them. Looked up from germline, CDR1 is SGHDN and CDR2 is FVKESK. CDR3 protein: CASSPYGTRTDTQYF. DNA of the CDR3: TGTGCCAGCAGCCCCTACGGGACCCGCACAGATACGCAGTATTTT.

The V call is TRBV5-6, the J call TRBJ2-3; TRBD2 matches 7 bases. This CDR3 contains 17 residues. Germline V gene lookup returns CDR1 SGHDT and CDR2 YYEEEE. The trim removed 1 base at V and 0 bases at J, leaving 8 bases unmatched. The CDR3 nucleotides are TGTGCCAGCAGCTTGTCCATAGGGACTAAGAGCACAGATACGCAGTATTTT. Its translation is CASSLSIGTKSTDTQYF.

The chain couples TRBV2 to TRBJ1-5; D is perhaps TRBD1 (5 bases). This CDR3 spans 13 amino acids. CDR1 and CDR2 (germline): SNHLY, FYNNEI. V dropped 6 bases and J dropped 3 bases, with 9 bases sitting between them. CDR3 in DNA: TGTGCCAGCAGCTCGGACAACAATCAGCCCCAGCATTTT. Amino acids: CASSSDNNQPQHF.

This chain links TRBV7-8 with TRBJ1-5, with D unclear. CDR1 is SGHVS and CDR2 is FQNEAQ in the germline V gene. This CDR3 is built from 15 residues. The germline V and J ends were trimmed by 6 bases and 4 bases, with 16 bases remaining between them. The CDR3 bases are TGTGCCAGCAGGGCCGGGATCTTCACTAATCAGCCCCAGCATTTT. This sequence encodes CASRAGIFTNQPQHF.

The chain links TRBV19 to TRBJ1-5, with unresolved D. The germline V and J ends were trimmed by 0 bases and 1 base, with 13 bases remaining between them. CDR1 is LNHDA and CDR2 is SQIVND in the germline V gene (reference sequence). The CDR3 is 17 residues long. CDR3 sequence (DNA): TGTGCCAGTAGTATAGACCGCCATTTTTCCAGCAATCAGCCCCAGCATTTT. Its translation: CASSIDRHFSSNQPQHF.

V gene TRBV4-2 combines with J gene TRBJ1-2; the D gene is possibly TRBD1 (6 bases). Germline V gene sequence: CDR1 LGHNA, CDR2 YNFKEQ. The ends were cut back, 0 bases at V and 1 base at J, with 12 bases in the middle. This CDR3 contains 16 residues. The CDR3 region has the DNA TGTGCCAGCAGCCAAGACTGGCAGGGGAATAACTATGGCTACACCTTC. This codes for CASSQDWQGNNYGYTF.

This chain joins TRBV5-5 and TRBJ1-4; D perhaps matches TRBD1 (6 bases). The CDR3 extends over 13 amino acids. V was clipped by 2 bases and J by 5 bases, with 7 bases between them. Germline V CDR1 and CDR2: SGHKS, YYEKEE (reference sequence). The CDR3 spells CASSLGGNEKLFF. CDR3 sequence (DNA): TGTGCCAGCAGCTTAGGGGGGAATGAAAAACTGTTTTTT.

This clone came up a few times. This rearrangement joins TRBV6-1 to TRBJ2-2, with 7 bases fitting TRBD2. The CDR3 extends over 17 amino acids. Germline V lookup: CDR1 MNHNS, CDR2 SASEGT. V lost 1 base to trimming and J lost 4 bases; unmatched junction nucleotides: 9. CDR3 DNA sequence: TGTGCCAGCAGTGAAGGCCGGAGGACTAGAGCCACCGGGGAGCTGTTTTTT. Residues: CASSEGRRTRATGELFF.

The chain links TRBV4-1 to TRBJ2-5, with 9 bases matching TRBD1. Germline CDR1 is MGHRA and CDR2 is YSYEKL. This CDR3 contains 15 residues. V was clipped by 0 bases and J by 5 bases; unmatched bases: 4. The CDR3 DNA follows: TGCGCCAGCAGCCAAGAACAGGGGGCTTGGGAGACCCAGTACTTC. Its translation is CASSQEQGAWETQYF.

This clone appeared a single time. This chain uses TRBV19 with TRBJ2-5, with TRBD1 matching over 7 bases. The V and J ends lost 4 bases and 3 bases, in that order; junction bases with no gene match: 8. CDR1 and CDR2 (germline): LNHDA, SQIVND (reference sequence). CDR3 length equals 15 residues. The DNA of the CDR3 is TGTGCCAGTAGTACTCCCGCAGGGACAGAAGAGACCCAGTACTTC. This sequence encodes CASSTPAGTEETQYF.

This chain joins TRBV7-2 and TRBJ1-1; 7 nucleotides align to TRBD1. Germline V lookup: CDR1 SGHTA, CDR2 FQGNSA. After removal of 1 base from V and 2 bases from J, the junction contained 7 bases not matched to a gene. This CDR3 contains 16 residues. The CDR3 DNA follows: TGTGCCAGCAGCTTAGTCCCGTCAGGGGGAAACACTGAAGCTTTCTTT. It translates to CASSLVPSGGNTEAFF.

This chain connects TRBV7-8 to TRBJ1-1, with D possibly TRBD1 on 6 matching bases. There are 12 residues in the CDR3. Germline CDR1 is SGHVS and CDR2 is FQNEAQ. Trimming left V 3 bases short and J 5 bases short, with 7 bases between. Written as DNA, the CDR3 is TGTGCCAGCAGCTTCCAGGGGACTGAAGCTTTCTTT. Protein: CASSFQGTEAFF. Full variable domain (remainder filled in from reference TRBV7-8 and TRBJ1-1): GAGVSQSPRYKVAKRGQDVALRCDPISGHVSLFWYQQALGQGPEFLTYFQNEAQLDKSGLPSDRFFAERPEGSVSTLKIQRTQQEDSAVYLCASSFQGTEAFFGQGTRLTVV.

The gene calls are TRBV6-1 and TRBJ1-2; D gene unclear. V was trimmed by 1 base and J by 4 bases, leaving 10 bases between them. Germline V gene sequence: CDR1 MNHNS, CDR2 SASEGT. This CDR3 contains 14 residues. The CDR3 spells CASSEVDTSYGYTF. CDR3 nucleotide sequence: TGTGCCAGCAGTGAAGTTGACACGTCCTATGGCTACACCTTC.

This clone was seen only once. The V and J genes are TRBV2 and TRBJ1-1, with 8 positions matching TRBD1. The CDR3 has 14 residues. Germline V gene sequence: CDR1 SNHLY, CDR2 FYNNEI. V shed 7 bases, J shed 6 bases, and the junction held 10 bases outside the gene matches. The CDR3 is CASNTGGSNAEAFF. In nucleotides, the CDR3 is TGTGCCAGCAATACAGGGGGTAGTAACGCTGAAGCTTTCTTT.

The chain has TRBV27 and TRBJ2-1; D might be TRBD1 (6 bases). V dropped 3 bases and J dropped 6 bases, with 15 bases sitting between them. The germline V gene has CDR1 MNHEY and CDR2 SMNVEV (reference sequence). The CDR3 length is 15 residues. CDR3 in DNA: TGTGCCAGCAGTTTCACAGGGTTAGGAGTCAATGAGCAGTTCTTC. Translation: CASSFTGLGVNEQFF.

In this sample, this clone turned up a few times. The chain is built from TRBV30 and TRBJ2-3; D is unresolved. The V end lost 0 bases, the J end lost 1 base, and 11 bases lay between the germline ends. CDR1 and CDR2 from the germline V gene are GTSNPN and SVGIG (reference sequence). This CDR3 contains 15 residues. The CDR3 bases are TGTGCCTGGAGTGTTTTTCGTTCCCGCACAGATACGCAGTATTTT. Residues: CAWSVFRSRTDTQYF.

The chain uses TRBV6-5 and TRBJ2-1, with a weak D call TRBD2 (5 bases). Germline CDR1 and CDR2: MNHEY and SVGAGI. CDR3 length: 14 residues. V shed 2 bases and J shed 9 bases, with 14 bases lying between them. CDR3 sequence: CASSYPGLEGEQFF. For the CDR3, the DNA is TGTGCCAGCAGTTACCCGGGTCTAGAGGGTGAGCAGTTCTTC.

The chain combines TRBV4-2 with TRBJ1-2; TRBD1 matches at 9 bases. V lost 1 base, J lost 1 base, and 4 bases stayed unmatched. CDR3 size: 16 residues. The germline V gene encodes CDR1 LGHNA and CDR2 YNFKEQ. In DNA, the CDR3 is TGTGCCAGCAGCCAAGGGACAGGGGCGATTAACTATGGCTACACCTTC. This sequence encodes CASSQGTGAINYGYTF.